This T cell receptor beta chain was observed in a study of shared clonotypes between healthy human individuals. Study summary: Donors consisted of a couple of women and three men between 18 and 49. General study points: Enrolling few donors narrowed the genetic and exposure-history diversity that was represented.

This clone was picked up one time. Its antigen is not known. The repertoire was sequenced with immunoSEQ multiplex PCR; TCRdb's copy has only in-frame clones and lacks some. Among about 2,500,000 clones listed, just over 90% were seen once. Deletions cut 1 base from V and 10 bases from J, with 13 bases between. This CDR3 has 13 residues. In germline, CDR1 is KGHSH, CDR2 LQKENI. Sequenced: naive CD4+ T cells sorted from blood. Subset reported: CD45RA+ positively selected. This receptor was taken from a man aged 18 to 30 in good health. The gene calls are TRBV18 and TRBJ1-1; D remains unclear. In DNA form, the CDR3 reads TGTGCCAGCTCACCACGGGAACCGCCCGGAGCTTTCTTT. Its translation: CASSPREPPGAFF. The full variable domain, with the rest looked up from reference TRBV18 and TRBJ1-1, is NAGVMQNPRHLVRRRGQEARLRCSPMKGHSHVYWYRQLPEEGLKFMVYLQKENIIDESGMPKERFSAEFPKEGPSILRIQQVVRGDSAAYFCASSPREPPGAFFGQGTRLTVV.